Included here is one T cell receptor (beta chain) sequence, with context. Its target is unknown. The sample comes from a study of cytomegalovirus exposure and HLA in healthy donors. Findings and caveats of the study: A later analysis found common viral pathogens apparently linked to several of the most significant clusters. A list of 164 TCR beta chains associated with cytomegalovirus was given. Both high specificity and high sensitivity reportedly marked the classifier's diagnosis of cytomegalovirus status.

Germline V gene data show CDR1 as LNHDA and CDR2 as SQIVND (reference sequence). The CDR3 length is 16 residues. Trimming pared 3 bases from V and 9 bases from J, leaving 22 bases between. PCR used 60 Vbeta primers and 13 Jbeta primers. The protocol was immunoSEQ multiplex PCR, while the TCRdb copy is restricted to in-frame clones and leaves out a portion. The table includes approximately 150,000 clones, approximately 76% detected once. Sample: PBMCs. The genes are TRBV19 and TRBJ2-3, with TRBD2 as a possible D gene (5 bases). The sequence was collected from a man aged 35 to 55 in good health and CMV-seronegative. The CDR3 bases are TGTGCCAGTAGTATCGGACTCCTAAATCGGGGTGGGACGCAGTATTTT. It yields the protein CASSIGLLNRGGTQYF. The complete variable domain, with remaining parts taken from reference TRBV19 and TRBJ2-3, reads DGGITQSPKYLFRKEGQNVTLSCEQNLNHDAMYWYRQDPGQGLRLIYYSQIVNDFQKGDIAEGYSVSREKKESFPLTVTSAQKNPTAFYLCASSIGLLNRGGTQYFGPGTRLTVL.